The next 14 T cell receptor beta chains were all read from a single sample in a study of early T cells in non-severe SARS-CoV-2 infection. TCRdb reprocessed the 5' RACE reads with MiXCR, giving one entry per CDR3 protein. Among tens of thousands of distinct CDR3 sequences, 11% to 15% were seen once, and the ten largest hold around 3.3%. The sequencing input was whole blood. The receptor set was obtained from an adult who was a healthcare worker with PCR-confirmed SARS-CoV-2 infection or an uninfected control (not recorded which).

This clonotype has ten or more counts. The V gene is TRBV3-1, the J gene TRBJ2-5, with D tentatively TRBD2 (6 bases). In germline, CDR1 is LGHDT, CDR2 YNNKEL (reference sequence). Trimming cost V 3 bases and J 4 bases, with 9 bases left between them. The CDR3 is 13 amino acids. This chain's CDR3 is CASSHSGGETQYF. The CDR3 DNA sequence: TGTGCCAGCAGCCATAGCGGTGGAGAGACCCAGTACTTC.

The rearrangement links TRBV10-1 to TRBJ2-3; 14 bases match TRBD2. The CDR3 is made up of 20 amino acids. Germline V gene sequence: CDR1 WNHNN, CDR2 SYGVQD (reference sequence). Trimming removed 4 bases from V and 2 bases from J; junction bases left unmatched: 14. CDR3 residues: CASSVRTGRLAGGFTDTQYF. The CDR3 nucleotides are TGCGCCAGCAGTGTCCGGACAGGTAGACTAGCGGGAGGGTTCACAGATACGCAGTATTTT.

The rearrangement uses TRBV2 and TRBJ1-6; D is uncertain. CDR3 length: 13 residues. Germline V CDR1 and CDR2: SNHLY, FYNNEI. V was clipped by 7 bases and J by 8 bases, with 12 bases between them. CDR3 sequence reads: CASKGERDSPLHF. The CDR3 DNA follows: TGTGCCAGCAAGGGAGAGAGGGATTCACCCCTCCACTTT.

This clonotype was picked up a small number of times. The gene calls are TRBV7-9 and TRBJ2-1, with D unclear. The germline V gene encodes CDR1 SEHNR and CDR2 FQNEAQ (reference sequence). The CDR3 runs to 13 residues. Deletions cut 6 bases from V and 9 bases from J, with 15 bases between. CDR3 loop: CASSNGARGEQFF. The CDR3 DNA reads as TGTGCCAGCAGTAACGGAGCCCGCGGTGAGCAGTTCTTC. The full variable domain, rest sourced from reference TRBV7-9 and TRBJ2-1, is DTGVSQNPRHKITKRGQNVTFRCDPISEHNRLYWYRQTLGQGPEFLTYFQNEAQLEKSRLLSDRFSAERPKGSFSTLEIQRTEQGDSAMYLCASSNGARGEQFFGPGTRLTVL.

The chain joins TRBV5-1 to TRBJ2-1, with 10 bases that match TRBD1. Trimming took 2 bases from V and 8 from J; bases not matched to a gene: 10. This CDR3 region has 16 residues. The germline gives CDR1 SGHRS, CDR2 YFSETQ. The CDR3 coding sequence is TGCGCCAGCAGCTTAACTGGACAGGGGGTTAGAGATGAGCAGTTCTTC. This translates into CASSLTGQGVRDEQFF. Combining the CDR3 with reference TRBV5-1 and TRBJ2-1 gives the whole variable domain KAGVTQTPRYLIKTRGQQVTLSCSPISGHRSVSWYQQTPGQGLQFLFEYFSETQRNKGNFPGRFSGRQFSNSRSEMNVSTLELGDSALYLCASSLTGQGVRDEQFFGPGTRLTVL.

The gene calls are TRBV6-2 or TRBV6-3 and TRBJ2-3; 11 bases are shared with TRBD2. The CDR3 has 16 amino acids. Per germline, CDR1 MNHEY and CDR2 SVGEGT. The J segment lost 5 bases and the V segment lost 9 bases, leaving 13 bases of the junction unmatched. CDR3: CARGPQVAGGRDTQYF. Here the CDR3 DNA reads TGTGCCAGAGGCCCACAAGTAGCGGGGGGGCGAGATACGCAGTATTTT.

This clonotype was recorded at least ten times. The chain combines TRBV6-1 with TRBJ1-1; no clear D gene. The V end lost 8 bases, the J end lost 5 bases, and 18 bases lay between the germline ends. The length of the CDR3 is 14 residues. Per the germline V gene, CDR1 is MNHNS and CDR2 is SASEGT. CDR3 region: CASFRDPRGTEAFF. The DNA for the CDR3 is TGTGCCAGCTTTCGTGACCCGCGAGGTACTGAAGCTTTCTTT.

V gene TRBV29-1 combines with J gene TRBJ1-2; 9 bases agree with TRBD1. J was trimmed by 6 bases and V by 1 base; bases with no gene match: 6. CDR3 length equals 14 residues. Germline V gene sequence: CDR1 SQVTM, CDR2 ANQGSEA. CDR3 DNA: TGCAGCGTTGAAGCTTTGGACAGGGGCCATGGCTACACCTTC. Protein: CSVEALDRGHGYTF. Combining the CDR3 with reference TRBV29-1 and TRBJ1-2 gives the whole variable domain SAVISQKPSRDICQRGTSLTIQCQVDSQVTMMFWYRQQPGQSLTLIATANQGSEATYESGFVIDKFPISRPNLTFSTLTVSNMSPEDSSIYLCSVEALDRGHGYTFGSGTRLTVV.

This clonotype was seen many times. V gene TRBV7-2 combines with J gene TRBJ1-1; TRBD1 matches 8 bases. With 1 base clipped from V and 7 bases from J, the junction kept 8 bases outside the gene matches. The germline V gene has CDR1 SGHTA and CDR2 FQGNSA. There are 15 residues in the CDR3. CDR3 region: CASSLVGQGMGEAFF. The CDR3 DNA follows: TGTGCCAGCAGCTTAGTAGGACAGGGAATGGGTGAAGCTTTCTTT.

This chain uses TRBV2 with TRBJ2-7, with 8 bases identical to TRBD1. V shed 6 bases and J 3 bases; nucleotides not matched to a gene: 10. In germline, CDR1 is SNHLY, CDR2 FYNNEI. This CDR3 contains 15 residues. In DNA, the CDR3 is TGTGCCAGCAGACCTCGACAGGGGCCATACTACGAGCAGTACTTC. It is translated as CASRPRQGPYYEQYF.

The chain has TRBV30 and TRBJ1-6, with 9 positions matching TRBD1. The germline CDR1 and CDR2 sequences are GTSNPN and SVGIG (reference sequence). Trimming cost V 4 bases and J 5 bases; bases outside gene matches: 6. The CDR3 totals 15 residues. DNA of the CDR3: TGTGCCTGGACCCTCGGGACAGGGCATAATTCACCCCTCCACTTT. Translation: CAWTLGTGHNSPLHF.

This clonotype has more than one count but fewer than ten. The V call is TRBV7-6, the J call TRBJ1-4; 8 nucleotides agree with TRBD1. Germline V gives CDR1 SGHVS, CDR2 FNYEAQ. Losses at the gene ends were 5 bases for V and 6 bases for J; bases not matched to a gene: 14. The CDR3 runs to 17 residues. Written as DNA, the CDR3 is TGTGCCAGCAGCCCATACCCCGACAGGGGCTCATATGAAAAACTGTTTTTT. This translates into CASSPYPDRGSYEKLFF.

The sample holds a few counts of this clonotype. This chain links TRBV29-1 with TRBJ2-3, with a tentative D call TRBD1 (6 bases). The germline V gene encodes CDR1 SQVTM and CDR2 ANQGSEA. Trimming removed 3 bases from V and 4 bases from J, with 17 bases in between. The CDR3 totals 15 residues. CDR3 region: CSVDVTGFGPDTQYF. Here the CDR3 DNA reads TGCAGCGTTGACGTTACAGGGTTTGGGCCAGATACGCAGTATTTT.

This clonotype was seen more than once but under ten times. The DNA of the CDR3 is TGTGCCAGCAATATGGGACTGCTCACTGAAGCTTTCTTT. Translated, it gives CASNMGLLTEAFF. The chain links TRBV6-5 to TRBJ1-1, with a tentative D call TRBD1 (5 bases). This CDR3 comprises 13 residues. Germline CDR1 MNHEY, CDR2 SVGAGI. Trimming took off 7 bases at V and 4 bases at J, with 13 bases between the two ends.